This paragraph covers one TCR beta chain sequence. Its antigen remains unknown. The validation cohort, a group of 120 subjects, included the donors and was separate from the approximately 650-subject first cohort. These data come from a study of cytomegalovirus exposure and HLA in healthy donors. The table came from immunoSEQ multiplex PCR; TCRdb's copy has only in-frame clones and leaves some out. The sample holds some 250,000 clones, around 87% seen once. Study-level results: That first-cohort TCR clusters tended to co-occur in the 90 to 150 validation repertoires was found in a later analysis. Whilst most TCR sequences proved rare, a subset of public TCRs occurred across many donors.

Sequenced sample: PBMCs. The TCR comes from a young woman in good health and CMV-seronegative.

The DNA of the CDR3 is TGTGCCAGTAGTATGGGGGGAGGGAGGGGCAGAGCTTTCTTT. It specifies CASSMGGGRGRAFF. V is TRBV19 and J is TRBJ1-1; tentatively, D is TRBD1 (5 bases). Trimming shortened V by 3 bases and J by 10 bases, and 18 bases separated the two germline ends. Germline CDR1 and CDR2: LNHDA and SQIVND (reference sequence). The CDR3 covers 14 residues. The full variable domain, rest sourced from reference TRBV19 and TRBJ1-1, is DGGITQSPKYLFRKEGQNVTLSCEQNLNHDAMYWYRQDPGQGLRLIYYSQIVNDFQKGDIAEGYSVSREKKESFPLTVTSAQKNPTAFYLCASSMGGGRGRAFFGQGTRLTVV.